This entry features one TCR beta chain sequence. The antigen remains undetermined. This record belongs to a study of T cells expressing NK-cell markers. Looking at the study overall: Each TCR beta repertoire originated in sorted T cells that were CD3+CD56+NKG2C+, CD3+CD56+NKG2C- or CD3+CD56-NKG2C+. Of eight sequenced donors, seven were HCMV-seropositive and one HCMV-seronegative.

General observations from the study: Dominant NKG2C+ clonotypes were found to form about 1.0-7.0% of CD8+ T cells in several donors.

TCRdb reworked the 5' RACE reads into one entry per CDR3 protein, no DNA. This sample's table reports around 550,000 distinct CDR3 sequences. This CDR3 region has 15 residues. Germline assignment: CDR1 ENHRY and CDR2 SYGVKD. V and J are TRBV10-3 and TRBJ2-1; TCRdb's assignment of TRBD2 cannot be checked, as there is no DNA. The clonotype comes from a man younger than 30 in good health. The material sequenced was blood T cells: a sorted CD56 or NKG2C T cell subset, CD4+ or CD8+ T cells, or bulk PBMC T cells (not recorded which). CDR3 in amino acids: CAISESPSGRDEQFF.